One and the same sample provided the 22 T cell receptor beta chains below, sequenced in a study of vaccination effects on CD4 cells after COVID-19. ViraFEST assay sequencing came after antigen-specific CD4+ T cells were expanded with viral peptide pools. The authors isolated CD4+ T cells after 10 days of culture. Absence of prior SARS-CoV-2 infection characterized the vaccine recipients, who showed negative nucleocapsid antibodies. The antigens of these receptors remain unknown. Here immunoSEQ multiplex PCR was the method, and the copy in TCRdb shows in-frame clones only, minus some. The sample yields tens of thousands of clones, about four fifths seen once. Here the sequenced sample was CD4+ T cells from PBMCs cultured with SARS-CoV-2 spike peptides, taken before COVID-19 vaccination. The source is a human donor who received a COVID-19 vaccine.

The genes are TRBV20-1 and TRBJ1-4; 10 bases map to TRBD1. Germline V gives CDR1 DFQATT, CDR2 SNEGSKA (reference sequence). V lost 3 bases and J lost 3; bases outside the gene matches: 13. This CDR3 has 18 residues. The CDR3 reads CSASRPGTGAWANEKLFF. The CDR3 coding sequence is TGCAGTGCTAGTCGTCCCGGGACAGGGGCCTGGGCTAATGAAAAACTGTTTTTT.

The CDR3 DNA reads as TGCGCCAGCAGCCTGACAGTTACTAACTATGGCTACACCTTC. Protein sequence: CASSLTVTNYGYTF. The chain uses TRBV5-1 and TRBJ1-2; D may be TRBD1 (5 bases). This CDR3 has 14 residues. Germline V gene lookup returns CDR1 SGHRS and CDR2 YFSETQ. Trimming took off 4 bases at V and 0 bases at J, with 10 bases between the two ends.

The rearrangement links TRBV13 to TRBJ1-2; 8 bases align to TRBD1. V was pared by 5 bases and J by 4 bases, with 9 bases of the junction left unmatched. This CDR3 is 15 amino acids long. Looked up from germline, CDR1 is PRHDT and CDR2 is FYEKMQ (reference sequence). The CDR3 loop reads CASSPRDRLFYGYTF. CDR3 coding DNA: TGTGCCAGCAGCCCCCGGGACAGGCTTTTCTATGGCTACACCTTC.

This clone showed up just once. The CDR3, as DNA: TGCAGTGCTAGTCTAGCGGGAGGTAACTACGAGCAGTACTTC. Translating gives CSASLAGGNYEQYF. The V call is TRBV20-1, the J call TRBJ2-7; 11 bases align to TRBD2. The germline V gene encodes CDR1 DFQATT and CDR2 SNEGSKA (reference sequence). The CDR3 spans 14 residues. V trimming: 3 bases; J trimming: 3 bases; junction bases outside the gene matches: 4.

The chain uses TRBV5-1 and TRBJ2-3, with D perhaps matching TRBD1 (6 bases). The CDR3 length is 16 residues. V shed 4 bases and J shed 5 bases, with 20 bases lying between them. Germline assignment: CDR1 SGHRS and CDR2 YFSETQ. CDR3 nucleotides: TGCGCCAGCAGCAGCCGACTCCCGGGCAGGGGAGATACGCAGTATTTT. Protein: CASSSRLPGRGDTQYF.

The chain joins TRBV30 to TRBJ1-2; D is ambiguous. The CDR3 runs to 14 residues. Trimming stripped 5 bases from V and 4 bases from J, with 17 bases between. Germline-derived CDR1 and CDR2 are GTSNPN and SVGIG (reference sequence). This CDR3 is CAWGTDGLGYGYTF. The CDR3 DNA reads TGTGCCTGGGGCACGGATGGCCTCGGCTATGGCTACACCTTC.

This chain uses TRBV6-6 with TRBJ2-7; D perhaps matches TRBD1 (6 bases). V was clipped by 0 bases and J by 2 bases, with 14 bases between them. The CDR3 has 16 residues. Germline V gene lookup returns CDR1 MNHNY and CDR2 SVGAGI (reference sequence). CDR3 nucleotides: TGTGCCAGCAGTTACTCGATAGGGACATCAACCTACGAGCAGTACTTC. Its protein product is CASSYSIGTSTYEQYF.

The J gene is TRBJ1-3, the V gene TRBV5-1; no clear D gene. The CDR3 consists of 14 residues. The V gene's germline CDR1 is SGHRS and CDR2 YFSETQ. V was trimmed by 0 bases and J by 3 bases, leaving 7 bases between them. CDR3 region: CASSLAGGGNTIYF. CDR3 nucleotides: TGCGCCAGCAGCTTGGCAGGAGGTGGAAACACCATATATTTT. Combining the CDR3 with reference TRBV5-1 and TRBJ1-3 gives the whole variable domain KAGVTQTPRYLIKTRGQQVTLSCSPISGHRSVSWYQQTPGQGLQFLFEYFSETQRNKGNFPGRFSGRQFSNSRSEMNVSTLELGDSALYLCASSLAGGGNTIYFGEGSWLTVV.

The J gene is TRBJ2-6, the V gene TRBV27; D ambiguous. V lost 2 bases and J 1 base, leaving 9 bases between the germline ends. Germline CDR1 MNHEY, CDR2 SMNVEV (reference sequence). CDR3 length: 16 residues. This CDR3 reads CASSLNPMSGANVLTF. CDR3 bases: TGTGCCAGCAGTTTAAACCCCATGTCTGGGGCCAACGTCCTGACTTTC. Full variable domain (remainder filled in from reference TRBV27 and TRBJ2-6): EAQVTQNPRYLITVTGKKLTVTCSQNMNHEYMSWYRQDPGLGLRQIYYSMNVEVTDKGDVPEGYKVSRKEKRNFPLILESPSPNQTSLYFCASSLNPMSGANVLTFGAGSRLTVL.

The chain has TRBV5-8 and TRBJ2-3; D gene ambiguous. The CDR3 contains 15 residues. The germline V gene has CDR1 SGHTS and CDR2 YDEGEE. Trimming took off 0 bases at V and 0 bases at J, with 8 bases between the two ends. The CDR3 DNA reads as TGTGCCAGCAGCTTGGACTACACTAGCACAGATACGCAGTATTTT. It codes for CASSLDYTSTDTQYF.

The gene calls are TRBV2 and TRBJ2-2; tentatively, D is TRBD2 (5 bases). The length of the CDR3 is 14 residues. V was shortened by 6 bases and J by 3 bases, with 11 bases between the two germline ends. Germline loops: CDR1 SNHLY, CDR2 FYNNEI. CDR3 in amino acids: CASSVGLDTGELFF. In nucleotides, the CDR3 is TGTGCCAGCAGCGTTGGACTGGACACCGGGGAGCTGTTTTTT.

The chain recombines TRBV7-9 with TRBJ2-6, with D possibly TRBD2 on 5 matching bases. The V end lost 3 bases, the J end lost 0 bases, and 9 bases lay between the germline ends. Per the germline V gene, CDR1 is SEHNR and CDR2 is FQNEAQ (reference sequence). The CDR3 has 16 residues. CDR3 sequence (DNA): TGTGCCAGCAGCTTCGGGGATCGCTCTGGGGCCAACGTCCTGACTTTC. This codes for CASSFGDRSGANVLTF.

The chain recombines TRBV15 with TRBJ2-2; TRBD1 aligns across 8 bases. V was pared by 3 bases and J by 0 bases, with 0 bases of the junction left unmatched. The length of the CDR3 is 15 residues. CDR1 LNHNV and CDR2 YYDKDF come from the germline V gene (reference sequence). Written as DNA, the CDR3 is TGTGCCACCAGCAGGGGACAGGCGAACACCGGGGAGCTGTTTTTT. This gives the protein CATSRGQANTGELFF.

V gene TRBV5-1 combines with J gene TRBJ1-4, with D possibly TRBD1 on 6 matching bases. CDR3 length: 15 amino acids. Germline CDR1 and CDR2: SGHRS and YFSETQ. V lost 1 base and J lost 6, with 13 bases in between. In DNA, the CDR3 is TGCGCCAGCAGCTTGTCTGGGGGGCGGGATGAAAAACTGTTTTTT. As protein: CASSLSGGRDEKLFF. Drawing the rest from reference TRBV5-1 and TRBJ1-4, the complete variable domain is KAGVTQTPRYLIKTRGQQVTLSCSPISGHRSVSWYQQTPGQGLQFLFEYFSETQRNKGNFPGRFSGRQFSNSRSEMNVSTLELGDSALYLCASSLSGGRDEKLFFGSGTQLSVL.

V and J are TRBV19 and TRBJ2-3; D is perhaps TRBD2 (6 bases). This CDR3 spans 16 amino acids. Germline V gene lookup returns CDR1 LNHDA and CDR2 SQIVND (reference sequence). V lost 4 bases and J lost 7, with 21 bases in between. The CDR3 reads CASSTNLGLSSNTQYF. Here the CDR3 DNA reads TGTGCCAGTAGTACGAACCTGGGACTGTCATCAAATACGCAGTATTTT.

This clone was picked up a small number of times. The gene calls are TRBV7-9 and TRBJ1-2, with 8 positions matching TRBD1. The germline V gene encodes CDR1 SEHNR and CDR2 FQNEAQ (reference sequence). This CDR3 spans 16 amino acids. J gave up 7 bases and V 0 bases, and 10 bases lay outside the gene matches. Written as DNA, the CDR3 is TGTGCCAGCAGCTTAGCTGGCGGGCAGGGGGCCGGTGGCTACACCTTC. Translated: CASSLAGGQGAGGYTF.

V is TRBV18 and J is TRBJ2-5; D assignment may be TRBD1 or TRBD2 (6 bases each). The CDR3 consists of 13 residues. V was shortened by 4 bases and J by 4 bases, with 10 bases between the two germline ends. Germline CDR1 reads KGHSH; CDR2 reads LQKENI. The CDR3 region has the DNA TGTGCCAGCTCACAGGGGGGAGTAGAGACCCAGTACTTC. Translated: CASSQGGVETQYF.

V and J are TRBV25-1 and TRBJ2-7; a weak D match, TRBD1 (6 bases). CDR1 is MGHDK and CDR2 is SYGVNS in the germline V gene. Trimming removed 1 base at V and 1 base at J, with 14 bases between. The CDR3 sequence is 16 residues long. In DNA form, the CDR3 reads TGTGCCAGCAGTGAATCTATGGGCAGGGGTTCCTACGAGCAGTACTTC. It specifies CASSESMGRGSYEQYF.

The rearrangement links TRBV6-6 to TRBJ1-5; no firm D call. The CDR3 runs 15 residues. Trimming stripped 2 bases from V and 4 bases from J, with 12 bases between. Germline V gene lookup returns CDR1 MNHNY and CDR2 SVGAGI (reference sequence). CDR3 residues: CASSYGGFGNQPQHF. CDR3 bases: TGTGCCAGCAGTTACGGTGGCTTTGGGAATCAGCCCCAGCATTTT.

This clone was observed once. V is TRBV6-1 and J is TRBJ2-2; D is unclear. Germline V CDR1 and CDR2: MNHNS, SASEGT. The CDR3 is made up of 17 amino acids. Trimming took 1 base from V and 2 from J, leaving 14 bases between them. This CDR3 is CASSEVPPLDNTGELFF. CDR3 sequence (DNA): TGTGCCAGCAGTGAAGTCCCCCCCCTTGATAACACCGGGGAGCTGTTTTTT.

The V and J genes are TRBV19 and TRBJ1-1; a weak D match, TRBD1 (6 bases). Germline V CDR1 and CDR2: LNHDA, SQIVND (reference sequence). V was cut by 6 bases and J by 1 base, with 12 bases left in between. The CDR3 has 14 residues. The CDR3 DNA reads TGTGCCAGTAGCACAGGGAGACCGAACACTGAAGCTTTCTTT. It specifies CASSTGRPNTEAFF.

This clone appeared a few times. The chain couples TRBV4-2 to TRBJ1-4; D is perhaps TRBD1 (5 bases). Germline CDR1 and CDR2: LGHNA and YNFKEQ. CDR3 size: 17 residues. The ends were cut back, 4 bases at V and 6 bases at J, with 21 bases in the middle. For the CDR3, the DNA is TGTGCCAGCAGCCGAAATCCGGTGGGACGGGGTTATGAAAAACTGTTTTTT. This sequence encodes CASSRNPVGRGYEKLFF.